Listed here is a single T cell receptor (beta chain). Its antigen is undetermined. Germline V CDR1 and CDR2: SGHTA, FQGNSA. Deletions cut 5 bases from V and 0 bases from J, with 15 bases between. The CDR3 has 16 residues. The data belong to a study of shared clonotypes between healthy human individuals. General study findings and limits: In the sorted subsets, rarefaction showed sequencing was incomplete despite large depth.

Only in-frame clones appear in the TCRdb table, and some are missing; sequencing was by immunoSEQ multiplex PCR. The table has about 2.3 million clones, just under 95% seen once. This chain links TRBV7-2 with TRBJ2-3; no reliable D call. This receptor was identified in a man younger than 30 in good health. Some clones in this sample may be carry-over from other donors' samples. The specimen was naive CD4+ T cells from PBMCs. Subset defined: CD45RA+ positively selected. The CDR3 DNA is TGTGCCAGCAGCATAGGGCCGGGTCAAAGCACAGATACGCAGTATTTT. It encodes CASSIGPGQSTDTQYF. The entire variable domain, with the rest obtained from reference TRBV7-2 and TRBJ2-3, is as follows: GAGVSQSPSNKVTEKGKDVELRCDPISGHTALYWYRQSLGQGLEFLIYFQGNSAPDKSGLPSDRFSAERTGGSVSTLTIQRTQQEDSAVYLCASSIGPGQSTDTQYFGPGTRLTVL.